This T cell receptor beta chain was sequenced for a study of T cell changes during pregnancy in multiple sclerosis. Trimming at V came to 2 bases and at J to 4 bases, leaving 8 bases not matched to a gene. The CDR3 has 16 amino acids. Per germline, CDR1 MNHEY and CDR2 SVGAGI. Measured with immunoSEQ multiplex PCR; TCRdb has only the in-frame clones, and not every one. Among 57,000 or so clones listed, roughly 90% were seen once. Sequencing was performed on peripheral blood, taken in the first trimester of pregnancy. The sequence came from a female donor with multiple sclerosis, enrolled in a pregnancy study. This rearrangement joins TRBV6-5 to TRBJ2-1; 7 bases line up with TRBD2. CDR3 protein: CASSYASGTLYNEQFF. CDR3 sequence (DNA): TGTGCCAGCAGTTACGCTAGCGGAACCCTGTACAATGAGCAGTTCTTC.